This entry concerns a single TCR beta chain. The record originates from a study of CD8 T cells in Susac syndrome. Germline V lookup: CDR1 SEHNR, CDR2 FQNEAQ (reference sequence). V was shortened by 5 bases and J by 4 bases, with 6 bases between the two germline ends. The CDR3 loop spans 12 amino acids. Reverse transcription of about 0.5 to 1 ug RNA was performed with random hexamers. TCRdb called the immunoSEQ multiplex PCR reads again in MiXCR, with one record for every CDR3 protein. In the table there are just over 150,000 distinct CDR3 sequences, roughly 95% of which are singletons. The multiple sclerosis controls consisted of treatment-naive patients with relapsing-remitting disease, either stable or active.

The rearrangement links TRBV7-9 to TRBJ1-5; unclear D gene. Material for sequencing was CD8+ T cells from PBMCs. This receptor was identified in a human donor with multiple sclerosis. The CDR3 spells CASSTVNQPQHF. CDR3 nucleotides: TGTGCCAGCAGCACCGTAAATCAGCCCCAGCATTTT.